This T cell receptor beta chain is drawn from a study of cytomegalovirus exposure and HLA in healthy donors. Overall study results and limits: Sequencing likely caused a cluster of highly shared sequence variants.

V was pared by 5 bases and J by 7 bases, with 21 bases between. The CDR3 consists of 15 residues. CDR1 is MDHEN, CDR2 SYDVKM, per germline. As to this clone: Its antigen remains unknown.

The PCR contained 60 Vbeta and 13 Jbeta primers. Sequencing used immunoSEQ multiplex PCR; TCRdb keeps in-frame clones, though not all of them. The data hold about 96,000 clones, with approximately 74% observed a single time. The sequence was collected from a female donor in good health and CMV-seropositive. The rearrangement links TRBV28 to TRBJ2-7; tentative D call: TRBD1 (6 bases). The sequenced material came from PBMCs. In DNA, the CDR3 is TGTGCCAGCAGTCCGCCCGGGACAAAAACGGGGGAGCAGTACTTC. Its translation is CASSPPGTKTGEQYF. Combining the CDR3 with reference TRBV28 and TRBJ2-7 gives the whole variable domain DVKVTQSSRYLVKRTGEKVFLECVQDMDHENMFWYRQDPGLGLRLIYFSYDVKMKEKGDIPEGYSVSREKKERFSLILESASTNQTSMYLCASSPPGTKTGEQYFGPGTRLTVT.